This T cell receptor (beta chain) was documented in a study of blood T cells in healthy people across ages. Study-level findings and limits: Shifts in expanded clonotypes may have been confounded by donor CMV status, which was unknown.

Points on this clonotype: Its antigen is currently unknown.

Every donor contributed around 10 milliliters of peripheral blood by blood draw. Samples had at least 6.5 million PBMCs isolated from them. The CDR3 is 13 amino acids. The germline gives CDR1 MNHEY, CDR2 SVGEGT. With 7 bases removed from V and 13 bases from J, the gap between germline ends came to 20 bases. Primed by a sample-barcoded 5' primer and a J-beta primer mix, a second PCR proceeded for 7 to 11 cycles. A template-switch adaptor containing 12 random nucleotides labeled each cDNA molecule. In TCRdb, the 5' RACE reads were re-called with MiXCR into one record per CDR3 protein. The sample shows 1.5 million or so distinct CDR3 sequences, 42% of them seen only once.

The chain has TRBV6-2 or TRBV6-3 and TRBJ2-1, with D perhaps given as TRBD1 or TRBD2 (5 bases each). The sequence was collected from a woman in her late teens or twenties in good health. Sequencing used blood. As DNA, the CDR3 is TGTGCCAGCACCGAAGGGGCTAGCACTGACCAGTTCTTC. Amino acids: CASTEGASTDQFF.